This T cell receptor (beta chain) emerged from a study of graft-versus-host responses after intestinal transplantation. Study-wide findings and caveats: Allografts of patients with graft-donor T cell macrochimerism showed high graft-versus-host to host-versus-graft clone ratios.

Sequencing used immunoSEQ multiplex PCR; TCRdb keeps in-frame clones, though not all of them. Among fewer than 20,000 clones listed, 60% to 85% were seen once. This clone was found once. Antigen specificity is unknown. This CDR3 has 12 residues. Germline V CDR1 and CDR2: WSHSY, SAAADI. V was shortened by 2 bases and J by 4 bases, with 5 bases between the two germline ends. Tissue from the graft was processed to free its intraepithelial and lamina propria lymphocytes. This sequence joins TRBV10-2 and TRBJ2-5; D is unresolved. This clonotype was obtained from a human patient who received an intestinal transplant, so some T cells may come from the graft donor. Here the sequenced sample was ileum tissue, taken around 69 weeks after intestinal transplant. CDR3 protein: CASSEDRETQYF. CDR3 nucleotide sequence: TGCGCCAGCAGTGAGGATCGAGAGACCCAGTACTTC.